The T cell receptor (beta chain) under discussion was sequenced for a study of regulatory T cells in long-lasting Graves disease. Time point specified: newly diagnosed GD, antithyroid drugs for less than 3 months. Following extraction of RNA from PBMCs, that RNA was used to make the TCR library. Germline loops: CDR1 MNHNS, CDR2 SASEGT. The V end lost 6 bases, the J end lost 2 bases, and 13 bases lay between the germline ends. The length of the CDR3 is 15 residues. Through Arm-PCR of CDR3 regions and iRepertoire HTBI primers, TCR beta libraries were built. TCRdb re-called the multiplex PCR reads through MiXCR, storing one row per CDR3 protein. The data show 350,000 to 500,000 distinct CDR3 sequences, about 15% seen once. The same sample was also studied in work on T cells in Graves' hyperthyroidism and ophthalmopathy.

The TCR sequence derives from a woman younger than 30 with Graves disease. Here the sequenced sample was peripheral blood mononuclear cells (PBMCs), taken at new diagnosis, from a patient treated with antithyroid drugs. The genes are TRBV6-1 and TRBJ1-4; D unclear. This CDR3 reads CASSLGAYTNEKLFF. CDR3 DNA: TGTGCCAGCAGCTTAGGTGCTTACACTAATGAAAAACTGTTTTTT.